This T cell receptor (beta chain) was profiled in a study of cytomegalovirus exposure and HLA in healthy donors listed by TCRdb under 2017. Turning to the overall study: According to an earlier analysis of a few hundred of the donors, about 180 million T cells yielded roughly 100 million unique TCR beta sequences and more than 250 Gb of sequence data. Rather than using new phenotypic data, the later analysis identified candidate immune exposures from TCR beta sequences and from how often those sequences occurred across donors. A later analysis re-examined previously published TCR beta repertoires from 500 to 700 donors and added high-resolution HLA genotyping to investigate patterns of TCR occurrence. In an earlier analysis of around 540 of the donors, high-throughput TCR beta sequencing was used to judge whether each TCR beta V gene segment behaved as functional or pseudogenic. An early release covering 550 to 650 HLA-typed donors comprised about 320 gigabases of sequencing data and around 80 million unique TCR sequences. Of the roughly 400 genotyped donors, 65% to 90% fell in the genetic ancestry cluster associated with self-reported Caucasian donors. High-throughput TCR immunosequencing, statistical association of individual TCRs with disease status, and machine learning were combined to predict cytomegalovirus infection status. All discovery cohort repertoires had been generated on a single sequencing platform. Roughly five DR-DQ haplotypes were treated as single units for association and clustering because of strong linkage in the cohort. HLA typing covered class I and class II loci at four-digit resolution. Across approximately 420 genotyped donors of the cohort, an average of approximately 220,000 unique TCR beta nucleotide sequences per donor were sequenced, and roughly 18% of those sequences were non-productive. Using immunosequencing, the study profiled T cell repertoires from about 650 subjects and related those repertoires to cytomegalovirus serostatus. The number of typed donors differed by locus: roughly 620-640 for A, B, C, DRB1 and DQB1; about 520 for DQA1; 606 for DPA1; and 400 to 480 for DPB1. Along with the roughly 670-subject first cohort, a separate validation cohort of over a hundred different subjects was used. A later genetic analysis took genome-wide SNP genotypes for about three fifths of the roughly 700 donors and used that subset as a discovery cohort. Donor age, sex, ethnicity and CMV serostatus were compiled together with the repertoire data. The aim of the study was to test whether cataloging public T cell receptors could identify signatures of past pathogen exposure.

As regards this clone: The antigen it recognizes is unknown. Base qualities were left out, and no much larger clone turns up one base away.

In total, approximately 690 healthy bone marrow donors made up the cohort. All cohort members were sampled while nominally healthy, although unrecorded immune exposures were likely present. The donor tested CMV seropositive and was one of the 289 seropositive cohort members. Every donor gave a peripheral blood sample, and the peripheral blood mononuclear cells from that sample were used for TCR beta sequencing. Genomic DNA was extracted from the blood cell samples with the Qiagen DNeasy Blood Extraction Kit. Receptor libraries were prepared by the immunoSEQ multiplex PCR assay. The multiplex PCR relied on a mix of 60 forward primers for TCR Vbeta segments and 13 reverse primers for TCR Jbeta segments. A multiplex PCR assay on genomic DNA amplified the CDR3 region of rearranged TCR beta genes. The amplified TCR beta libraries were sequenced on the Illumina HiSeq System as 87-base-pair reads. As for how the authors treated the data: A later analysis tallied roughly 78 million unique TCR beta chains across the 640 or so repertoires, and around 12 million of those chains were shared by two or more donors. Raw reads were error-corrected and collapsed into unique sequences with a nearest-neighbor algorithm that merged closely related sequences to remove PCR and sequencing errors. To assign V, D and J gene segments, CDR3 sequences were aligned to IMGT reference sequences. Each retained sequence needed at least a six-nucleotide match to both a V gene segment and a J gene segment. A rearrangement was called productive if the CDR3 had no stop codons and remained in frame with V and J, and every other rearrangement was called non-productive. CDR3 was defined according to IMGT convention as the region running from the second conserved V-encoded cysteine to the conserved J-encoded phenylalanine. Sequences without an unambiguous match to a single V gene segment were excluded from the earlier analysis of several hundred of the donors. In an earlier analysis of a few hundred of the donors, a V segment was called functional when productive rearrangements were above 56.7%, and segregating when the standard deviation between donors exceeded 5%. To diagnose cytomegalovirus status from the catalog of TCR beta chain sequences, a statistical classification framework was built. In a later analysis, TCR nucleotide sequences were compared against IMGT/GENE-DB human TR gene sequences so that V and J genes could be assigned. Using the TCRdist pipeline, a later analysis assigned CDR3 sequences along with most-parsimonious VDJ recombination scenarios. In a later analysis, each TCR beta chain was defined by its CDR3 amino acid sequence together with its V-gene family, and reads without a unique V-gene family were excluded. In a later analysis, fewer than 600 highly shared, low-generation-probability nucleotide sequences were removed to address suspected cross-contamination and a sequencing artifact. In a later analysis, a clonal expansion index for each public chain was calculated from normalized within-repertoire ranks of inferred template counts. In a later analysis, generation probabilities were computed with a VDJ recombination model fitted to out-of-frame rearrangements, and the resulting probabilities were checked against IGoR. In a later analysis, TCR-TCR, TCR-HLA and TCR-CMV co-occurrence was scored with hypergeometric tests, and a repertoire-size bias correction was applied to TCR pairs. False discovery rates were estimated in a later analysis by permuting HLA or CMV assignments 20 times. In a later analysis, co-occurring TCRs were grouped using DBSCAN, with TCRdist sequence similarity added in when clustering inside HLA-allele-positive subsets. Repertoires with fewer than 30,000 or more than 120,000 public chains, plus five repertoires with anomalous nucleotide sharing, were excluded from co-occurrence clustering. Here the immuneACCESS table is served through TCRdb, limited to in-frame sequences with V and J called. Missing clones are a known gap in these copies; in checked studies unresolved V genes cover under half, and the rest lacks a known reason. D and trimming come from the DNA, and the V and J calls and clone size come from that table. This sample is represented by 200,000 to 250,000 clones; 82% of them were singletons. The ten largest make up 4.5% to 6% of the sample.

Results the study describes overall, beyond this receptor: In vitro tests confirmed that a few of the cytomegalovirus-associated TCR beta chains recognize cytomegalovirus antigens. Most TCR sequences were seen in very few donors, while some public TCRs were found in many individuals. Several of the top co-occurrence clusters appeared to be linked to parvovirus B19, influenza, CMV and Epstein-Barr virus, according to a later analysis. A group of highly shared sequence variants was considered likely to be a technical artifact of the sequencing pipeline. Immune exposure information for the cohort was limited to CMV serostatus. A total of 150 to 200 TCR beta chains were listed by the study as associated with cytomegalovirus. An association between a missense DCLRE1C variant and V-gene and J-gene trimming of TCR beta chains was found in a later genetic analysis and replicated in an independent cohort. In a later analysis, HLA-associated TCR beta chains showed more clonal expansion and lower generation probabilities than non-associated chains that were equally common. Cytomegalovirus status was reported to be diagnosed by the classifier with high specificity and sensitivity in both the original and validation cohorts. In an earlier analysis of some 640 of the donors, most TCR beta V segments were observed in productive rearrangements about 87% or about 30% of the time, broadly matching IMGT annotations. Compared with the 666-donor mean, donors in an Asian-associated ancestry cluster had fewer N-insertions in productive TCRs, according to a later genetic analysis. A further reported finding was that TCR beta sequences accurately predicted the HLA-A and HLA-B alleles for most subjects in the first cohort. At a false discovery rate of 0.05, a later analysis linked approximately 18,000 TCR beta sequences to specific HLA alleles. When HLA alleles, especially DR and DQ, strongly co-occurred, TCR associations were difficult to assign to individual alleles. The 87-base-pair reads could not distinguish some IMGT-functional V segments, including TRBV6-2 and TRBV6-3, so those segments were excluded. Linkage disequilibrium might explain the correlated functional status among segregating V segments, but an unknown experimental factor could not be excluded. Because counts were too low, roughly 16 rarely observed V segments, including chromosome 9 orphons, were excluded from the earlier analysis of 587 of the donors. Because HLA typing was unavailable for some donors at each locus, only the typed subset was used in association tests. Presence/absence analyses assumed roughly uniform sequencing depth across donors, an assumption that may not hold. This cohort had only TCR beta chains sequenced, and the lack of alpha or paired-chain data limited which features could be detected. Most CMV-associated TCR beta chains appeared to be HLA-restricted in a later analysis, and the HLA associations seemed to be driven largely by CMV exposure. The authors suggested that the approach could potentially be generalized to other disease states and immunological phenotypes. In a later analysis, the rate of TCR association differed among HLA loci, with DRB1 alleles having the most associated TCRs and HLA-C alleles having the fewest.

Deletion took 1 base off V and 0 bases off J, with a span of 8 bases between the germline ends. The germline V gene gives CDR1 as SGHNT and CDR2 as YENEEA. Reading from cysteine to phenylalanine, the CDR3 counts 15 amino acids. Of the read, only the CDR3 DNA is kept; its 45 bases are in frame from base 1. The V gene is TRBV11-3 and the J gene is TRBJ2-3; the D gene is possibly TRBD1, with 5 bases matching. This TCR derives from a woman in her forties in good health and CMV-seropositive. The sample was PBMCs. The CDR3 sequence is CASSLVQGSTDTQYF. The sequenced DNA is TGTGCCAGCAGCTTAGTGCAGGGAAGCACAGATACGCAGTATTTT.